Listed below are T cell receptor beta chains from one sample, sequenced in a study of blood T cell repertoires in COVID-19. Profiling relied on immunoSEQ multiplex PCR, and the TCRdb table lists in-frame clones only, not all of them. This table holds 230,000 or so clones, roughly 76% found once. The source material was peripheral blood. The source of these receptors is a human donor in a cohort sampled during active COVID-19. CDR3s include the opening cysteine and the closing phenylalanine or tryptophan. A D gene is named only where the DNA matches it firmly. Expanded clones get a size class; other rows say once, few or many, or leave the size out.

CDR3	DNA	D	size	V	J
CASSFLLSGRAAGEQYF	TGTGCCAGCAGCTTTTTGTTGAGCGGGAGGGCCGCTGGCGAGCAGTACTTC	TRBD2	-	TRBV7-2	TRBJ2-7
CSVATGGPNEKLFF	TGCAGCGTTGCCACAGGGGGTCCTAATGAAAAACTGTTTTTT	TRBD1	-	TRBV29-1	TRBJ1-4
CAWSGRGPYEQYF	TGTGCCTGGAGTGGAAGGGGTCCCTACGAGCAGTACTTC	-	few	TRBV30	TRBJ2-7
CASSQVGQYYGYTF	TGTGCCAGCAGCCAAGTGGGCCAGTACTATGGCTACACCTTC	-	-	TRBV14	TRBJ1-2
CASSLTLAVQFF	TGTGCCAGCAGCTTAACGCTAGCGGTCCAGTTCTTC	TRBD2	-	TRBV7-9	TRBJ2-1
CASSSTSGSSYNEQFF	TGTGCCAGCAGCTCGACTAGCGGGAGCTCCTACAATGAGCAGTTCTTC	-	-	TRBV12-1	TRBJ2-1
CASSPGQGDGYTF	TGTGCCAGCTCACCAGGACAGGGGGATGGCTACACCTTC	TRBD1	-	TRBV18	TRBJ1-2
CASSYSTGVAGVGDTQYF	TGTGCCAGCAGTTACTCGACCGGGGTAGCGGGAGTTGGAGATACGCAGTATTTT	TRBD2	-	TRBV6-2/TRBV6-3	TRBJ2-3
CASSQDTGLAEYGYTF	TGTGCCAGCAGCCAAGATACAGGCTTGGCGGAGTATGGCTACACCTTC	-	few	TRBV4-2	TRBJ1-2
CASSSPPGTGGTYEQYF	TGTGCCAGCAGCTCGCCCCCCGGGACAGGGGGCACCTACGAGCAGTACTTC	TRBD1	once	TRBV7-2	TRBJ2-7
CASSFPGQGSQPQHF	TGTGCCAGCAGTTTCCCCGGACAGGGGAGTCAGCCCCAGCATTTT	TRBD1	-	TRBV28	TRBJ1-5
CASSVETGGLNSPLHF	TGTGCCAGCAGCGTAGAAACAGGGGGTTTGAATTCACCCCTCCACTTT	TRBD1	-	TRBV9	TRBJ1-6
CSVGQGAADSPLHF	TGCAGCGTTGGACAGGGGGCTGCGGATTCACCCCTCCACTTT	TRBD1	-	TRBV29-1	TRBJ1-6
CAISKTGGRDTEAFF	TGTGCCATCTCAAAGACAGGGGGCAGGGACACTGAAGCTTTCTTT	TRBD1	-	TRBV10-3	TRBJ1-1
CASQQAQGNQPQHF	TGTGCCAGCCAACAGGCGCAGGGCAATCAGCCCCAGCATTTT	-	few	TRBV7-9	TRBJ1-5
CATSSLVRTGVSDTQYF	TGTGCCACCAGTTCGCTGGTTAGGACAGGGGTTTCGGATACGCAGTATTTT	TRBD1	-	TRBV24-1	TRBJ2-3
CASSYPGLAVTTTYEQYF	TGTGCCAGCAGTTATCCGGGACTAGCGGTTACGACAACCTACGAGCAGTACTTC	TRBD2	many	TRBV6-2/TRBV6-3	TRBJ2-7
CATSRLTSGRDWETQYF	TGTGCCACCAGCAGACTCACTAGCGGGAGGGATTGGGAGACCCAGTACTTC	TRBD2	-	TRBV15	TRBJ2-5
CASSVQSGNTGELFF	TGTGCCAGCAGTGTCCAAAGCGGCAACACCGGGGAGCTGTTTTTT	-	once	TRBV2	TRBJ2-2
CASSQESSLAGGMTANEQFF	TGTGCCAGCAGCCAAGAAAGTAGCCTAGCGGGAGGGATGACTGCCAATGAGCAGTTCTTC	TRBD2	-	TRBV4-2	TRBJ2-1
CASSVVPGQGARSEQFF	TGTGCCAGCAGCGTAGTACCGGGACAGGGGGCTAGGAGTGAGCAGTTCTTC	TRBD1	-	TRBV9	TRBJ2-1
CASRHTGGIDGYTF	TGTGCCAGCAGGCACACAGGGGGAATCGATGGCTACACCTTC	TRBD1	-	TRBV6-5	TRBJ1-2
CASSPPPGQGAKNIQYF	TGTGCCAGCAGCCCCCCCCCGGGACAGGGGGCCAAAAACATTCAGTACTTC	TRBD1	-	TRBV28	TRBJ2-4
CSVEDLDRKYNEQFF	TGCAGCGTTGAAGACTTGGACAGAAAATACAATGAGCAGTTCTTC	-	-	TRBV29-1	TRBJ2-1
CSAREGARDTEAFF	TGCAGTGCTCGTGAGGGGGCGCGGGACACTGAAGCTTTCTTT	TRBD1	-	TRBV20-1	TRBJ1-1
CASSPRGSYNEQFF	TGCGCCAGCAGCCCCAGGGGATCCTACAATGAGCAGTTCTTC	-	-	TRBV4-1	TRBJ2-1
CASSTLGTGNYEQYF	TGTGCCAGCAGCACGTTGGGGACAGGGAACTACGAGCAGTACTTC	TRBD1	-	TRBV5-6	TRBJ2-7
CASSWTSGTNEQFF	TGTGCCAGTAGTTGGACTAGCGGGACCAATGAGCAGTTCTTC	TRBD2	-	TRBV19	TRBJ2-1
CASSAIAASGELFF	TGTGCCAGCAGCGCCATAGCGGCGTCCGGGGAGCTGTTTTTT	-	-	TRBV7-9	TRBJ2-2
CASSLGERDEQYF	TGTGCCAGCAGCTTAGGAGAGCGGGACGAGCAGTACTTC	-	once	TRBV7-8	TRBJ2-7
CASSLGGVADTQYF	TGTGCCAGCAGCTTAGGAGGCGTGGCAGATACGCAGTATTTT	-	-	TRBV11-3	TRBJ2-3
CASSLTGDTEAFF	TGTGCCAGCAGTCTGACAGGGGACACTGAAGCTTTCTTT	TRBD1	-	TRBV27	TRBJ1-1
CASSESAGATGELFF	TGTGCCAGCAGTGAATCGGCGGGAGCCACCGGGGAGCTGTTTTTT	TRBD2	-	TRBV25-1	TRBJ2-2
CASSRQGGLGNTIYF	TGCGCCAGCAGTCGCCAGGGAGGTCTTGGAAACACCATATATTTT	-	-	TRBV5-1	TRBJ1-3
CASSYTGYYEQYF	TGTGCCAGCAGTTACACAGGGTACTACGAGCAGTACTTC	-	-	TRBV12-3/TRBV12-4	TRBJ2-7
CASSLLSSSGNTIYF	TGTGCCAGCAGCCTCCTCAGTTCCTCTGGAAACACCATATATTTT	-	-	TRBV3-1/TRBV3-2	TRBJ1-3
CASIWTSGNARDIQYF	TGTGCCAGCATCTGGACTAGCGGGAACGCGAGGGACATTCAGTACTTC	-	-	TRBV21-1	TRBJ2-4
CASSQAGQLSQPQHF	TGTGCCAGCAGCCAAGCGGGACAGCTGAGTCAGCCCCAGCATTTT	TRBD1	-	TRBV4-2	TRBJ1-5